The 10 T cell receptor beta chains listed next were all sequenced from one sample in a study of blood T cell repertoires in COVID-19. Sequencing was performed with immunoSEQ multiplex PCR; in TCRdb, only in-frame clones are kept and a portion is missing. The data contain roughly 500,000 clones, approximately 92% of them singletons. The sequenced sample consisted of peripheral blood. The receptors originated from a man between 18 and 35 years old with COVID-19, enrolled during active disease.

The chain combines TRBV11-2 with TRBJ1-1; D ambiguous. Per the germline V gene, CDR1 is SGHAT and CDR2 is FQNNGV. Trimming removed 2 bases from V and 5 bases from J, with 15 bases in between. The CDR3 spans 15 residues. The CDR3 nucleotides are TGTGCCAGCAGCTTATTCTACAGCGGGAGGACTGAAGCTTTCTTT. It yields the protein CASSLFYSGRTEAFF.

This clone was observed a single time. The V and J genes are TRBV19 and TRBJ2-7; a possible D gene is TRBD1 (6 bases). V gave up 2 bases and J gave up 5 bases, with 10 bases separating them. This CDR3 spans 13 amino acids. Germline CDR1 and CDR2: LNHDA and SQIVND (reference sequence). The CDR3 is CASSITGWDEQYF. CDR3 sequence (DNA): TGTGCCAGTAGTATAACAGGGTGGGACGAGCAGTACTTC.

J is TRBJ2-7 and V is TRBV30, with TRBD2 as a possible D gene (6 bases). V lost 2 bases to trimming and J lost 3 bases, with 11 bases between them. The length of the CDR3 is 13 residues. The germline V gene encodes CDR1 GTSNPN and CDR2 SVGIG (reference sequence). The CDR3, as DNA: TGTGCCTGGAGTCGACTAGGGGTCTACGAGCAGTACTTC. Translated: CAWSRLGVYEQYF.

This clone was seen a handful of times. The chain links TRBV9 to TRBJ2-2, with TRBD2 identical over 7 bases. The CDR3 length is 14 residues. From germline, CDR1 is SGDLS and CDR2 YYNGEE. V dropped 3 bases and J dropped 6; count of bases not matched to a gene: 5. The CDR3 DNA sequence: TGTGCCAGCAGCGGGACTAGGATCTCCGGGGAGCTGTTTTTT. This translates into CASSGTRISGELFF.

The genes are TRBV30 and TRBJ1-1; D is uncertain. This CDR3 region has 11 residues. Germline V lookup: CDR1 GTSNPN, CDR2 SVGIG (reference sequence). V was trimmed by 2 bases and J by 11 bases, leaving 12 bases between them. In DNA form, the CDR3 reads TGTGCCTGGAGTACCGGGGTTTCGGCTTTCTTT. Protein sequence: CAWSTGVSAFF.

The rearrangement links TRBV2 to TRBJ2-3, with 7 bases identical to TRBD1. V gave up 3 bases and J gave up 2 bases; unmatched junction bases: 8. The CDR3 spans 16 residues. Per germline, CDR1 SNHLY and CDR2 FYNNEI. The CDR3 nucleotides are TGTGCCAGCAGTGAGAGGGACAGCGTATACACAGATACGCAGTATTTT. Its protein is CASSERDSVYTDTQYF.

V gene TRBV29-1 combines with J gene TRBJ2-1; D possibly corresponds to TRBD2 (6 bases). Trimming cost V 7 bases and J 9 bases, with 22 bases left between them. CDR1 SQVTM and CDR2 ANQGSEA come from the germline V gene. This CDR3 is built from 14 residues. The CDR3 loop reads CSGSWGVTGVEQFF. In DNA, the CDR3 is TGCAGCGGGAGCTGGGGGGTTACGGGGGTTGAGCAGTTCTTC.

The chain links TRBV5-6 to TRBJ1-5, with 7 positions matching TRBD1. The CDR3 runs to 14 residues. The germline V gene encodes CDR1 SGHDT and CDR2 YYEEEE. Trimming removed 3 bases from V and 5 bases from J; junction bases left unmatched: 5. This CDR3 is CASSSGGTDQPQHF. CDR3 DNA: TGTGCCAGCAGCTCAGGGGGAACGGATCAGCCCCAGCATTTT.

The chain joins TRBV19 to TRBJ2-7, with 9 bases identical to TRBD1. Per germline, CDR1 LNHDA and CDR2 SQIVND (reference sequence). The CDR3 has 13 amino acids. Trimming cost V 4 bases and J 2 bases; bases outside gene matches: 0. The CDR3 region has the DNA TGTGCCAGTAGTAGGGACAGGGCCTACGAGCAGTACTTC. This gives the protein CASSRDRAYEQYF.

The V gene is TRBV6-6, the J gene TRBJ2-1, with TRBD2 identical over 11 bases. The CDR3 is made up of 17 amino acids. In germline, CDR1 is MNHNY, CDR2 SVGAGI (reference sequence). The V and J ends lost 5 bases and 5 bases, in that order; junction bases with no gene match: 11. DNA of the CDR3: TGTGCCAGCAGTCCCCTTTCCGGGACTAGCGGACACAATGAGCAGTTCTTC. Amino acids: CASSPLSGTSGHNEQFF.